The 9 T cell receptor beta chains presented below share a single source sample, sequenced in a study of blood T cell repertoires in COVID-19. The data were produced by immunoSEQ multiplex PCR, yet TCRdb's version contains in-frame clones alone and is incomplete. The sample lists around 700,000 clones; about 90% were seen once. The sample taken for sequencing was peripheral blood. Receptor source: a woman aged 18-29 years with acute or convalescent COVID-19.

The rearrangement uses TRBV10-2 and TRBJ1-1, with D maybe TRBD1 (6 bases). This CDR3 region has 12 residues. CDR1 WSHSY and CDR2 SAAADI come from the germline V gene. V lost 10 bases and J 1 base, leaving 10 bases between the germline ends. The CDR3 coding sequence is TGCGCCATCAAGGACAGGAACACTGAAGCTTTCTTT. It specifies CAIKDRNTEAFF.

This clone was counted only a few times. This chain uses TRBV7-9 with TRBJ1-6; 9 positions match TRBD1. With 5 bases clipped from V and 10 bases from J, the junction kept 9 bases outside the gene matches. This CDR3 is built from 15 residues. Per the germline V gene, CDR1 is SEHNR and CDR2 is FQNEAQ (reference sequence). The CDR3: CASSPGQGADSPLHF. In nucleotides, the CDR3 is TGTGCCAGCAGCCCGGGACAGGGAGCGGACTCACCCCTCCACTTT. Looking up the rest from reference TRBV7-9 and TRBJ1-6 gives the full variable domain: DTGVSQNPRHKITKRGQNVTFRCDPISEHNRLYWYRQTLGQGPEFLTYFQNEAQLEKSRLLSDRFSAERPKGSFSTLEIQRTEQGDSAMYLCASSPGQGADSPLHFGNGTRLTVT.

In DNA, the CDR3 is TGTGCCAGCAGTTACGGGACAGGGTCTGAAAAACTGTTTTTT. As protein: CASSYGTGSEKLFF. This chain joins TRBV6-5 and TRBJ1-4, with 9 bases aligning to TRBD1. This CDR3 contains 14 residues. V gave up 2 bases and J gave up 7 bases; unmatched junction bases: 2. Per the germline V gene, CDR1 is MNHEY and CDR2 is SVGAGI.

This chain connects TRBV6-6 to TRBJ1-1, with D possibly being TRBD1 (5 bases). The germline CDR1 and CDR2 sequences are MNHNY and SVGAGI (reference sequence). V lost 10 bases and J lost 6, with 9 bases in between. The CDR3 is 10 amino acids. CDR3 loop: CATGGAEAFF. The CDR3 DNA reads TGTGCCACCGGAGGGGCTGAAGCTTTCTTT.

V usage is TRBV6-5 and J usage is TRBJ1-2, with TRBD1 as a possible D gene (6 bases). The CDR3 length is 13 residues. Germline CDR1 and CDR2: MNHEY and SVGAGI. The V and J ends lost 9 bases and 0 bases respectively, with 11 bases between them. CDR3 amino acids: CASEGGANYGYTF. CDR3 DNA: TGTGCCAGTGAAGGGGGAGCTAACTATGGCTACACCTTC.

The J gene is TRBJ1-2, the V gene TRBV5-1; 8 positions agree with TRBD1. Germline trimming cut 0 bases from V and 6 bases from J; bases unmatched to any gene: 10. Germline V gives CDR1 SGHRS, CDR2 YFSETQ. The CDR3 has 16 amino acids. Written as DNA, the CDR3 is TGCGCCAGCAGCTTGGCTAAAACCGACAGGGGCGATGGCTACACCTTC. It is translated as CASSLAKTDRGDGYTF.

The sample holds one count of this clone. The CDR3 reads CASSAFPGLAGALTDTQYF. CDR3 nucleotides: TGTGCCAGCAGTGCCTTTCCCGGACTAGCGGGGGCCCTCACAGATACGCAGTATTTT. The chain has TRBV6-4 and TRBJ2-3; 13 bases are a match to TRBD2. Germline loops: CDR1 MRHNA, CDR2 SNTAGT. This CDR3 region has 19 residues. V shed 4 bases and J 2 bases; nucleotides not matched to a gene: 12.

The rearrangement uses TRBV7-2 and TRBJ2-3; TRBD2 might be the D (5 bases). The CDR3 sequence is 19 residues long. CDR1 is SGHTA, CDR2 FQGNSA, per germline. V lost 1 base, J lost 1 base, and 21 bases lay in between. The CDR3 region is CASSLVWRRTEGGTDTQYF. As DNA, the CDR3 is TGTGCCAGCAGCTTAGTCTGGCGGAGAACCGAGGGCGGCACAGATACGCAGTATTTT.

The chain combines TRBV24-1 with TRBJ1-3; 7 bases are a match to TRBD1. CDR3 size: 18 residues. Per the germline V gene, CDR1 is KGHDR and CDR2 is SFDVKD. Trimming took 2 bases from V and 0 from J; bases not matched to a gene: 9. The CDR3 spells CATSDSDRVRNSGNTIYF. The DNA of the CDR3 is TGTGCCACCAGTGATTCCGACAGGGTTCGAAACTCTGGAAACACCATATATTTT.